Listed here are 9 T cell receptor beta chains from one sample, sequenced in a study of sequential checkpoint blockade in melanoma. Treatment meaning: randomized to nivolumab then ipilimumab (arm A) or the reverse (arm B). Generated by immunoSEQ multiplex PCR, the TCRdb table keeps only in-frame clones and is missing some. The sample lists about 17,000 clones; 60% to 80% were seen once. Sequencing was performed on CD8+ T cells sorted from blood (inferred from file names), taken from a patient given nivolumab and ipilimumab in sequence. The receptors come from a human donor with melanoma.

V gene TRBV9 combines with J gene TRBJ2-1; 7 bases fit TRBD2. CDR3 length: 16 residues. Losses at the gene ends were 4 bases for V and 0 bases for J; bases not matched to a gene: 7. Germline CDR1 is SGDLS and CDR2 is YYNGEE. Here the CDR3 DNA reads TGTGCCAGCAGCTTAAGCGGGGTCAGCTCCTACAATGAGCAGTTCTTC. As protein: CASSLSGVSSYNEQFF.

The J gene is TRBJ1-5, the V gene TRBV6-5; 9 bases match TRBD1. CDR1 is MNHEY, CDR2 SVGAGI, per germline. This CDR3 is 14 amino acids long. Trimming removed 6 bases from V and 5 bases from J; junction bases left unmatched: 5. The CDR3: CASSVQGAYQPQHF. For the CDR3, the DNA is TGTGCCAGCAGCGTACAGGGGGCTTATCAGCCCCAGCATTTT.

This clone has a handful of counts. This chain's CDR3 is CASSQDAGGPDTQYF. The CDR3, as DNA: TGTGCCAGCAGCCAAGATGCGGGGGGGCCAGATACGCAGTATTTT. The chain joins TRBV4-2 to TRBJ2-3; 9 bases are a match to TRBD2. Trimming took 0 bases from V and 4 from J; bases not matched to a gene: 2. Germline V gene lookup returns CDR1 LGHNA and CDR2 YNFKEQ. This CDR3 is 15 amino acids long.

The genes are TRBV2 and TRBJ1-1; perhaps TRBD1 as D (5 bases). V lost 11 bases to trimming and J lost 6 bases, with 13 bases between them. This CDR3 has 11 amino acids. From germline, CDR1 is SNHLY and CDR2 FYNNEI. The CDR3 DNA is TGTGCCGGTACAGGAGGGGCTGAAGCTTTCTTT. This gives the protein CAGTGGAEAFF.

The chain joins TRBV5-3 to TRBJ2-5; 7 nucleotides align to TRBD2. TRBV5-3 is treated as an ORF (open reading frame) with a function not yet certain. This CDR3 contains 15 residues. V trimming: 8 bases; J trimming: 2 bases; junction bases outside the gene matches: 12. CDR3 region: CASSPVGGGQETQYF. In DNA form, the CDR3 reads TGTGCCAGCAGCCCGGTAGGCGGGGGACAAGAGACCCAGTACTTC.

The V and J genes are TRBV7-3 and TRBJ2-3; 7 bases agree with TRBD2. Losses at the gene ends were 0 bases for V and 4 bases for J; bases not matched to a gene: 1. CDR1 SGHTA and CDR2 FQGTGA come from the germline V gene. The CDR3 has 14 residues. The CDR3 protein is CASSLTGRADTQYF. The CDR3 DNA follows: TGTGCCAGCAGCTTAACGGGGAGGGCAGATACGCAGTATTTT. The variable domain in full, with the rest retrieved from reference TRBV7-3 and TRBJ2-3, is GAGVSQTPSNKVTEKGKYVELRCDPISGHTALYWYRQSLGQGPEFLIYFQGTGAADDSGLPNDRFFAVRPEGSVSTLKIQRTERGDSAVYLCASSLTGRADTQYFGPGTRLTVL.

This chain links TRBV6-5 with TRBJ1-1; a possible D gene is TRBD1 (6 bases). V was clipped by 2 bases and J by 4 bases, with 17 bases between them. Germline V gene sequence: CDR1 MNHEY, CDR2 SVGAGI. CDR3 length: 16 residues. This CDR3 reads CASSYDPQGRGTEAFF. The DNA of the CDR3 is TGTGCCAGCAGTTACGATCCCCAGGGGCGCGGCACTGAAGCTTTCTTT.

The genes are TRBV6-6 and TRBJ1-5, with 8 bases matching TRBD1. CDR1 and CDR2 (germline): MNHNY, SVGAGI (reference sequence). This CDR3 region has 13 residues. The V and J ends lost 6 bases and 7 bases, in that order; junction bases with no gene match: 5. CDR3 sequence: CASSLPGGQPQHF. The DNA for the CDR3 is TGTGCCAGCAGCTTACCAGGGGGCCAGCCCCAGCATTTT.

This clone has a single count. This sequence joins TRBV7-9 and TRBJ2-5; 11 bases fit TRBD2. The CDR3 sequence is 19 residues long. The germline CDR1 and CDR2 sequences are SEHNR and FQNEAQ (reference sequence). V lost 0 bases and J lost 1; bases outside the gene matches: 10. For the CDR3, the DNA is TGTGCCAGCAGCTTAGCCCTCGGGGTAGCGGGGGGGATCCAAGAGACCCAGTACTTC. Translating gives CASSLALGVAGGIQETQYF.